This TCR beta chain is from a study of human T cells and chemical hapten exposure. Study-wide results and limits: Expanded TCRs made up significantly more big CDR3 similarity clusters than controls did.

Methods used by the authors: Sampled TCR counts reached a median of around 89,000 per sample, with values ranging from roughly 23,224 to 700,000. MiXCR, applied by TCRdb to the RACE reads, yields one record per CDR3 protein. These V and J calls rely on TCRdb rather than the paper's analysis. The sample holds approximately 400,000 distinct CDR3 sequences; around 4.8% are singletons and the top ten take around 2.3%. V was trimmed by 5 bases and J by 6 bases, leaving 14 bases between them. CDR1 and CDR2 from the germline V gene are SGHDT and YYEEEE. The CDR3 has 13 residues. This sample's time point: patch test 1, 2 weeks after DPC sensitization. The treatment: therapeutic diphenylcyclopropenone sensitization with weekly scalp DPC. Alopecia patients deemed DPC-suitable, aged 18 to 70, excluding pregnancy. This clonotype was counted at least ten times. What it binds is unknown.

The sample in question was whole blood, obtained in connection with sensitization to the hapten diphenylcyclopropenone (DPC). This TCR came from a woman in her forties or fifties with alopecia areata. Some clones in this sample may be carry-over from other donors' samples. The chain carries TRBV5-6 and TRBJ1-1; D unclear. The chain's CDR3 is CASSSGSAAEAFF. CDR3 DNA: TGTGCCAGCAGTTCGGGGTCTGCGGCTGAAGCTTTCTTT.